This is a list of T cell receptor beta chains from one sample in a study of long-term antiretroviral therapy in people with HIV. Profiled with immunoSEQ multiplex PCR; TCRdb holds only in-frame clones, not every one. The data show tens of thousands of clones, around 96% seen once. The input for sequencing was unsorted PBMCs, taken 5.3 years after starting antiretroviral therapy. The receptors here all came from a young man with HIV. The CDR3 runs from the conserved cysteine through the conserved F or W. D genes are given only for firm matches.

V,J,D,DNA,CDR3
TRBV30,TRBJ1-4,TRBD1,TGTGCCTGGACTGGACAGGGTGATGAAAAACTGTTTTTT,CAWTGQGDEKLFF
TRBV10-3,TRBJ2-1,TRBD2,TGTGCCATCAGTGAACGGCGGGAGCTCAACAATGAGCAGTTCTTC,CAISERRELNNEQFF
TRBV10-3,TRBJ1-1,NA,TGTGCCATCAATGGACAGCAGAACACTGAAGCTTTCTTT,CAINGQQNTEAFF
TRBV21-1,TRBJ2-1,NA,TGTGCCAGCAGCAAACCCCCAGGACACAGGGATGAGCAGTTCTTC,CASSKPPGHRDEQFF
TRBV20-1,TRBJ2-2,NA,TGCAGTGCTATCTTGGCCGGGGAGCTGTTTTTT,CSAILAGELFF
TRBV5-4,TRBJ1-1,NA,TGTGCCAGCAGCAAAAGCGCGCAGAGCATGAACACTGAAGCTTTCTTT,CASSKSAQSMNTEAFF
TRBV7-9,TRBJ1-6,NA,TGTGCCAGCAGCTTGGGGGGGCTGGGGAGCTCACCCCTCCACTTT,CASSLGGLGSSPLHF
TRBV19,TRBJ1-1,NA,TGTGCCAGTAGTATAGTTCGGGGGATGAACACTGAAGCTTTCTTT,CASSIVRGMNTEAFF
TRBV2,TRBJ1-4,TRBD1,TGTGCCAGCAGCCGAGACAGGGGACCTAATGAAAAACTGTTTTTT,CASSRDRGPNEKLFF
TRBV27,TRBJ1-1,NA,TGTGCCAGCAGTTTGGACAGCGCACTAAACACTGAAGCTTTCTTT,CASSLDSALNTEAFF
TRBV7-2,TRBJ1-2,NA,TGTGCCAGCAGCTTAGTGGGTCAGGGGCACTATGGCTACACCTTC,CASSLVGQGHYGYTF
TRBV10-3,TRBJ2-5,NA,TGTGCCATCAGTGAAGGCCTTGGGGAGACCCAGTACTTC,CAISEGLGETQYF
TRBV29-1,TRBJ2-7,NA,TGCAGCGTTGACGGGACAAGTGCCTACGAGCAGTACTTC,CSVDGTSAYEQYF
TRBV7-9,TRBJ2-7,TRBD1,TGTGCCAGCAGCAAGACAGGGGGCGCGTACGAGCAGTACTTC,CASSKTGGAYEQYF
TRBV4-3,TRBJ2-1,TRBD2,TGCGCCAGCAGCCAAGGGGGCGGGAGGTCCTACAATGAGCAGTTCTTC,CASSQGGGRSYNEQFF
TRBV5-6,TRBJ1-1,TRBD1,TGTGCCAGCAGCTGGAGGACAGGGGCTCCTACTGAAGCTTTCTTT,CASSWRTGAPTEAFF
TRBV2,TRBJ2-7,TRBD2,TGTGCCAGCAGTGACGGCGGGAGGGTATACGAGCAGTACTTC,CASSDGGRVYEQYF
TRBV7-9,TRBJ2-5,NA,TGTGCCAGCAGCTTTAGCAGGGAAGAGACCCAGTACTTC,CASSFSREETQYF
TRBV29-1,TRBJ2-7,TRBD2,TGCAGCGTTGACAGCGGGAGTTACGAGCAGTACTTC,CSVDSGSYEQYF
TRBV10-2,TRBJ2-1,NA,TGCGCCAGCAGTCAGAACTACAATGAGCAGTTCTTC,CASSQNYNEQFF
TRBV6-5,TRBJ2-3,TRBD1,TGTGCCAGCAGTTGGGGACAGGGTGCAGATACGCAGTATTTT,CASSWGQGADTQYF
TRBV6-1,TRBJ1-1,TRBD1,TGTGCCAGCAGTGAGTGGACAGGGGGGGGGAACACTGAAGCTTTCTTT,CASSEWTGGGNTEAFF
TRBV6-4,TRBJ2-2,TRBD1,TGTGCCAGCAGTGCAGGGGGCGACACCGGGGAGCTGTTTTTT,CASSAGGDTGELFF